This TCR beta chain was observed in a study of T cells after yellow fever vaccination. Trimming removed 5 bases at V and 6 bases at J, with 11 bases between. The CDR3 loop spans 13 amino acids. Germline V gene lookup returns CDR1 MNHNY and CDR2 SVGAGI (reference sequence). This clonotype appeared many times. TCRdb called the 5' RACE reads again in MiXCR, with one record for every CDR3 protein. The sample has around 590,000 distinct CDR3 sequences; about 12% are singletons. The specimen was PBMCs, collected on the day of the yellow fever booster vaccination. The receptor comes from a man younger than 40 who received the YFV17D yellow fever vaccine. The chain employs TRBV6-6 and TRBJ2-1, with D perhaps given as TRBD1 or TRBD2 (5 bases each). This CDR3 reads CASSPGTINEQFF. DNA for the CDR3: TGTGCCAGCAGTCCCGGGACCATCAATGAGCAGTTCTTC.